The 5 T cell receptor beta chains presented below share a single source sample, sequenced in a study of tumor-infiltrating lymphocytes in localized non-small cell lung cancer. Repertoires were generated with immunoSEQ multiplex PCR, while TCRdb's copy carries only in-frame clones and drops some. The sample includes 16,000 or so clones, roughly 73% seen only once; the top ten take 4.3%. Material for sequencing was lung tumor tissue. The source is a human donor with non-small cell lung cancer.

The genes are TRBV5-1 and TRBJ2-5; D uncertain. Trimming pared 1 base from V and 5 bases from J, leaving 6 bases between. CDR1 is SGHRS and CDR2 is YFSETQ in the germline V gene. This CDR3 is 12 amino acids long. The DNA for the CDR3 is TGCGCCAGCAGCTTGAGCCGGGAGACCCAGTACTTC. It codes for CASSLSRETQYF.

The table lists this clone with a few counts. The rearrangement links TRBV5-1 to TRBJ1-1; D not resolved. The CDR3 consists of 14 residues. CDR1 and CDR2 from the germline V gene are SGHRS and YFSETQ. Trimming removed 0 bases from V and 3 bases from J, with 9 bases in between. CDR3 nucleotide sequence: TGCGCCAGCAGCTTGGAGCCAGGCTACACTGAAGCTTTCTTT. Its protein product is CASSLEPGYTEAFF.

This clone was detected only a few times. The chain uses TRBV18 and TRBJ2-7; D is perhaps TRBD1 (5 bases). In germline, CDR1 is KGHSH, CDR2 LQKENI. The CDR3 has 13 amino acids. V was clipped by 2 bases and J by 4 bases, with 9 bases between them. The CDR3 DNA reads as TGTGCCAGCTCACCAGACAGTTTGTACGAGCAGTACTTC. It yields the protein CASSPDSLYEQYF.

For the CDR3, the DNA is TGTGCCAGTAGCCGTGGACAGGGGGCGCGGACTGAAGCTTTCTTT. It is translated as CASSRGQGARTEAFF. The V call is TRBV19, the J call TRBJ1-1, with 11 bases fitting TRBD1. The CDR3 is 15 residues long. Germline CDR1 LNHDA, CDR2 SQIVND (reference sequence). With 6 bases clipped from V and 5 bases from J, the junction kept 8 bases outside the gene matches.

In its sample, this clone was seen once. The chain combines TRBV5-6 with TRBJ1-6; D unclear. Germline V gene lookup returns CDR1 SGHDT and CDR2 YYEEEE. The CDR3 is 16 residues long. V gave up 2 bases and J gave up 7 bases, with 16 bases separating them. CDR3 sequence (DNA): TGTGCCAGCAGCTTCCCCACGCTGAACAGAAATTCACCCCTCCACTTT. Protein sequence: CASSFPTLNRNSPLHF.